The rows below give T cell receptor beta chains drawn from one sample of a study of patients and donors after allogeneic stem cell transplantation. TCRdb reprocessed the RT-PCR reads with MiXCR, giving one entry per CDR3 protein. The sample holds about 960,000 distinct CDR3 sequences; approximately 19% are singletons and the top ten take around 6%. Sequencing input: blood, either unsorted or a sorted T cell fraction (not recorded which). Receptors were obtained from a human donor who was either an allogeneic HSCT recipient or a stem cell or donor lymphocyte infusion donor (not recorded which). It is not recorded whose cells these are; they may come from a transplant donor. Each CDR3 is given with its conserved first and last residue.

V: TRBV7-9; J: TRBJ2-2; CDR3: CASTLRAGTTGELFF
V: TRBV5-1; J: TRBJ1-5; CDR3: CASSPDRGLSQPQHF
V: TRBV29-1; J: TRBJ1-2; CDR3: CSVEELKGHSYTF
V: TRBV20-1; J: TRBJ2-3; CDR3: CSAVGSGHPSTDTQYF
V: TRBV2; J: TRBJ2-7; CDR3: CASTRRQGNEQYF
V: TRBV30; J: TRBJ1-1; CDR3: CAWSRGLNTEAFF
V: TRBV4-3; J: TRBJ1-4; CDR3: CASSFRQSLATNEKLFF
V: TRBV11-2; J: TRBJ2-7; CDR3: CASSLARQGATPQYF
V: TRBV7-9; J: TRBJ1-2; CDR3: CASSLALGGASYGYTF
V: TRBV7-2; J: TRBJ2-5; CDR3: CASSFAKETQYF
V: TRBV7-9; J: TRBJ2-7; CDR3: CASSGRDKSGEQYF
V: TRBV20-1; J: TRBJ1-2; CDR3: CSARDKGGSGYGYTF
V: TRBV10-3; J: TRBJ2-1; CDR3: CATLAGEPPNEQFF
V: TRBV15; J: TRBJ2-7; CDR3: CATSSAGYSYEQYF
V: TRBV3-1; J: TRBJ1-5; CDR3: CASSQRDRGQPQHF
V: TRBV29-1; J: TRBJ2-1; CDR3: CSARRQLSGSGNEQFF
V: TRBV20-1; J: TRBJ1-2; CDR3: CSARDPEFYGYTF
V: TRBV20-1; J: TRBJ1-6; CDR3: CSARRDGRAQYSNSPLHF
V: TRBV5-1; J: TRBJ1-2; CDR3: CASSPGGLGGNGYTF
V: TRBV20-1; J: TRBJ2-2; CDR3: CSASLAGAKNTGELFF
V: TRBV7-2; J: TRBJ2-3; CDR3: CASSKDRSTDTQYF
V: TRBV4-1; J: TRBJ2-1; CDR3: CASRRTGDNEQFF
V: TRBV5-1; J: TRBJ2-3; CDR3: CASSWGDSTDTQYF
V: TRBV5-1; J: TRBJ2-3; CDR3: CASRKIAGRDTDTQYF
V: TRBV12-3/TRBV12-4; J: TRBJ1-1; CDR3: CPSSPFRDRGVWAFF
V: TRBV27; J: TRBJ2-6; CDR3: CASSFLAQGVSGANVLTF
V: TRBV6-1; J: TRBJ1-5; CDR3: CASTPRDSYSNQPQHF
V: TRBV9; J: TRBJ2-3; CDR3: CASGVSGNPTDTQYF
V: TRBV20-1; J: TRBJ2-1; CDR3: CSTQKEGTEQFF
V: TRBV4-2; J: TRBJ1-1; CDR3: CASSHDINTEAFF
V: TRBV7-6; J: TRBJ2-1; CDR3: CASRPLAGDYEQFF
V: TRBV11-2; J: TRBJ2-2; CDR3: CASSLIAGGKLGGRELFF
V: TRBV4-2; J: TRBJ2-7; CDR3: CASSQAISEQYF
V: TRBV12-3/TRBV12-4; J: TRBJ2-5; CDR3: CASSSLTSHRRETQYF
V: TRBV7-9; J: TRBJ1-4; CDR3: CAGSGRVNEKLFF
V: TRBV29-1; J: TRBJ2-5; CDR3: CSVTQGRRQETQYF
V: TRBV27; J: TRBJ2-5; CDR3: CASSFRPGGFQETQYF
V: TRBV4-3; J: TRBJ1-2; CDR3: CASSFRTSGVGGYTF
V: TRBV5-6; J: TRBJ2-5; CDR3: CASTPQMAGPEETQYF
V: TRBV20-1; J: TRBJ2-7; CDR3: CSATEDYLAYEQYF
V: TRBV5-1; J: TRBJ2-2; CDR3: CASSQIPGLAGSGELFF
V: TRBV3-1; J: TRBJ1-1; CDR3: CASSPFPLDRGLNTEAFF
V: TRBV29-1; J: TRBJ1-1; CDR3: CSVEQENTEAFF
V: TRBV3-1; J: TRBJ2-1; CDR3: CASSQFGQGQGNEQFF
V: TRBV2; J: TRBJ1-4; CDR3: CASSEEGATNEKLFF
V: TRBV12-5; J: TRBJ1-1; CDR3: CASGLGRHSSTEAFF
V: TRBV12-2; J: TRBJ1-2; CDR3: CASRLSRDRAHGYTF